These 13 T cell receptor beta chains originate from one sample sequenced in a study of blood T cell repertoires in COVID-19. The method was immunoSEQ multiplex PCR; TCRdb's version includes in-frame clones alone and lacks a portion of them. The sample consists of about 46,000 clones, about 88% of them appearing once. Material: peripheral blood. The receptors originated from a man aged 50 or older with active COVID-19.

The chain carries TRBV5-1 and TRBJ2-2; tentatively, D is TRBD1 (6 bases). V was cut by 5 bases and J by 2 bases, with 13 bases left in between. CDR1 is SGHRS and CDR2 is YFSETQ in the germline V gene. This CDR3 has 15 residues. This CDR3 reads CASSYGQYNTGELFF. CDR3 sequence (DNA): TGCGCCAGCAGTTACGGACAGTACAACACCGGGGAGCTGTTTTTT. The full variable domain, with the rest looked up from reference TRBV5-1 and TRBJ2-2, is KAGVTQTPRYLIKTRGQQVTLSCSPISGHRSVSWYQQTPGQGLQFLFEYFSETQRNKGNFPGRFSGRQFSNSRSEMNVSTLELGDSALYLCASSYGQYNTGELFFGEGSRLTVL.

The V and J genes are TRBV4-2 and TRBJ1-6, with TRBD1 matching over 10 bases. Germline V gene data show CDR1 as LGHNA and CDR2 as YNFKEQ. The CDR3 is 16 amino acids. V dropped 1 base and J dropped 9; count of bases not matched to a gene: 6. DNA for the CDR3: TGTGCCAGCAGCCAAGGGACAGGGGGGAATCTTTCACCCCTCCACTTT. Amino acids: CASSQGTGGNLSPLHF.

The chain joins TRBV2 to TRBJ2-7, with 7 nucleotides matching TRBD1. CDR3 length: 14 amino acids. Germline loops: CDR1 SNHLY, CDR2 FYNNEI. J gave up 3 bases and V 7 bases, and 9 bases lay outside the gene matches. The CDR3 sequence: CASIPDRNSYEQYF. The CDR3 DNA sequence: TGTGCCAGCATTCCGGACAGGAACAGCTACGAGCAGTACTTC.

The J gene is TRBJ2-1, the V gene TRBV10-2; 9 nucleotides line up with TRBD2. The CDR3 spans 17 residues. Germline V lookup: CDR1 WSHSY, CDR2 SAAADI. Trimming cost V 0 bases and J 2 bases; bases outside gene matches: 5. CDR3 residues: CASSESGLALPYNEQFF. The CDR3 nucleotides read TGCGCCAGCAGTGAGTCGGGACTAGCCCTCCCCTACAATGAGCAGTTCTTC.

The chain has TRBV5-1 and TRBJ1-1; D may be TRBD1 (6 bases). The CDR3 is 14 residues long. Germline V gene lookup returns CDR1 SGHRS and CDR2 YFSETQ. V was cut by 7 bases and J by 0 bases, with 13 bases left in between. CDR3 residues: CASRSGTMNTEAFF. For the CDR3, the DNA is TGCGCCAGCCGATCTGGGACAATGAACACTGAAGCTTTCTTT.

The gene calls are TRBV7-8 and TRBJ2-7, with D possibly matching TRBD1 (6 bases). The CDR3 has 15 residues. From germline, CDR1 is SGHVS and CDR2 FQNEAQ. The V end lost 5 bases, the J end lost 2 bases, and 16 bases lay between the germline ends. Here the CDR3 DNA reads TGTGCCAGCAGCCCATCCAGGGGAAGGGCCTACGAGCAGTACTTC. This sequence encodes CASSPSRGRAYEQYF.

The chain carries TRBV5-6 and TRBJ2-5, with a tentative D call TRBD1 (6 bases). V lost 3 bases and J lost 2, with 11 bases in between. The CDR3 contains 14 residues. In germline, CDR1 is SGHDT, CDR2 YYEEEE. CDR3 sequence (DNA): TGTGCCAGCAGCTACAGGGCAACTCAAGAGACCCAGTACTTC. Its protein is CASSYRATQETQYF.

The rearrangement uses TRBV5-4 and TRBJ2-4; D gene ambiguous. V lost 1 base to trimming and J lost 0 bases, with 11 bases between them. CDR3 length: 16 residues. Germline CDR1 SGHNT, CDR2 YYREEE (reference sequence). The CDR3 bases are TGTGCCAGCAGCTTGATCAACGAGCTAGCCAAAAACATTCAGTACTTC. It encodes CASSLINELAKNIQYF. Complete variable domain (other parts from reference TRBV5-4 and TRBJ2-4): ETGVTQSPTHLIKTRGQQVTLRCSSQSGHNTVSWYQQALGQGPQFIFQYYREEENGRGNFPPRFSGLQFPNYSSELNVNALELDDSALYLCASSLINELAKNIQYFGAGTRLSVL.

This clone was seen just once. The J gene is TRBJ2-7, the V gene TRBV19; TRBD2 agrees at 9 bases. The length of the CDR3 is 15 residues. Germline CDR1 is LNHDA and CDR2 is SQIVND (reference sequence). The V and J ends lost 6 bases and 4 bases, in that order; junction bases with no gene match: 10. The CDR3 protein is CASSLVASGAYEQYF. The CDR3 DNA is TGTGCCAGTAGCTTAGTGGCTAGCGGGGCGTACGAGCAGTACTTC.

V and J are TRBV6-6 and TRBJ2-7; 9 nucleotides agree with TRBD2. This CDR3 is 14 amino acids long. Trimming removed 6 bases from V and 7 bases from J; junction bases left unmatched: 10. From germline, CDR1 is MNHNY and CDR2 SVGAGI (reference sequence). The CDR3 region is CASRPSGEGGEQYF. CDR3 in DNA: TGTGCCAGCAGACCTAGCGGGGAGGGCGGTGAGCAGTACTTC.

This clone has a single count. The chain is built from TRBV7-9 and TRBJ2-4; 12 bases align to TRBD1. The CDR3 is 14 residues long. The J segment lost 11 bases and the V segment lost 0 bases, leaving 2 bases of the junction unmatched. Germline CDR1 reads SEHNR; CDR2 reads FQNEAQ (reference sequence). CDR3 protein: CASSLAGQGAVQYF. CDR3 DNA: TGTGCCAGCAGCTTAGCGGGACAGGGGGCGGTTCAGTACTTC.

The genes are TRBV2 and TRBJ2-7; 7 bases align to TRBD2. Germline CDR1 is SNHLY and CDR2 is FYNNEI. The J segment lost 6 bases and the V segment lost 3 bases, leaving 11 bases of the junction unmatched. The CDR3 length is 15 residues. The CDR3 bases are TGTGCCAGCAGTGAGGGGGGGACCAGTAGGGTCGAGCAGTACTTC. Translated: CASSEGGTSRVEQYF.

CDR3 in amino acids: CAWSVGHSDGYTF. DNA of the CDR3: TGTGCCTGGAGTGTGGGACACAGTGACGGCTACACCTTC. This chain uses TRBV30 with TRBJ1-2, with TRBD1 as a possible D gene (6 bases). Trimming left V 0 bases short and J 8 bases short, with 13 bases between. Germline V CDR1 and CDR2: GTSNPN, SVGIG (reference sequence). This CDR3 has 13 residues. The entire variable domain, with the rest obtained from reference TRBV30 and TRBJ1-2, is as follows: SQTIHQWPATLVQPVGSPLSLECTVEGTSNPNLYWYRQAAGRGLQLLFYSVGIGQISSEVPQNLSASRPQDRQFILSSKKLLLSDSGFYLCAWSVGHSDGYTFGSGTRLTVV.